A single sample gave rise to the 24 T cell receptor beta chains below, sequenced in a study of T cell repertoires in cytomegalovirus infection. Using its own MiXCR run on the reads, TCRdb lists one record per CDR3 protein. The sample has more than 350,000 distinct CDR3 sequences; 30% to 40% are singletons. Sequencing input: PBMCs. These receptors came from a human donor in good health (CMV status not recorded). Some clones in this sample may be carry-over from other donors' samples.

The rearrangement links TRBV18 to TRBJ2-7, with D tentatively TRBD2 (5 bases). Germline V gene sequence: CDR1 KGHSH, CDR2 LQKENI. CDR3 size: 13 residues. V lost 6 bases and J 3 bases, leaving 12 bases between the germline ends. The CDR3 bases are TGTGCCAGCTCCGACCGGGGTCGCTACGAGCAGTACTTC. Residues: CASSDRGRYEQYF.

This clonotype was recorded at least ten times. The rearrangement joins TRBV11-2 to TRBJ2-3; 8 positions match TRBD2. The CDR3 is 16 amino acids. Germline CDR1 and CDR2: SGHAT and FQNNGV. Trimming cost V 1 base and J 1 base; bases outside gene matches: 4. Here the CDR3 reads CASSLAGGAGTDTQYF. Here the CDR3 DNA reads TGTGCCAGCAGCTTAGCCGGGGGGGCTGGCACAGATACGCAGTATTTT.

This clonotype was seen a handful of times. This chain uses TRBV12-3 or TRBV12-4 with TRBJ1-2; possible D gene TRBD1, 6 bases. The CDR3 is made up of 17 amino acids. V was pared by 3 bases and J by 2 bases, with 19 bases between. In DNA, the CDR3 is TGTGCCAGCAGTTTGCGTCAGAAGGGGGGTAGGAACTATGGCTACACCTTC. Translating gives CASSLRQKGGRNYGYTF.

In its sample, this clonotype was seen many times. The chain is built from TRBV12-3 or TRBV12-4 and TRBJ2-1; 12 bases line up with TRBD2. Trimming cost V 6 bases and J 2 bases; bases outside gene matches: 8. The CDR3 extends over 17 amino acids. CDR3 sequence (DNA): TGTGCCAGCAGCCAACCTAGCGGGGGGGCCCCCTACAATGAGCAGTTCTTC. Its translation is CASSQPSGGAPYNEQFF.

This clonotype was counted a few times. V is TRBV28 and J is TRBJ2-1, with D perhaps matching TRBD1 or TRBD2 (5 bases each). The CDR3 extends over 17 amino acids. Germline V gene sequence: CDR1 MDHEN, CDR2 SYDVKM. The V and J ends lost 1 base and 3 bases respectively, with 16 bases between them. CDR3: CASSLLTSGASYNEQFF. CDR3 nucleotides: TGTGCCAGCAGTTTATTAACTAGTGGGGCTAGCTACAATGAGCAGTTCTTC.

The V gene is TRBV11-3, the J gene TRBJ1-1; no clear D. Germline V lookup: CDR1 SGHNT, CDR2 YENEEA. The CDR3 sequence is 13 residues long. V was shortened by 5 bases and J by 1 base, with 8 bases between the two germline ends. DNA for the CDR3: TGTGCCAGCAGCGCCGGGTGGAACACTGAAGCTTTCTTT. Protein sequence: CASSAGWNTEAFF.

The V and J genes are TRBV28 and TRBJ1-5; D unclear. The CDR3 has 13 amino acids. Trimming shortened V by 5 bases and J by 9 bases, and 14 bases separated the two germline ends. Germline V gene sequence: CDR1 MDHEN, CDR2 SYDVKM. This CDR3 is CASSTSGERPQHF. DNA for the CDR3: TGTGCCAGCAGTACTAGTGGGGAACGGCCCCAGCATTTT.

The chain couples TRBV6-1 to TRBJ2-1; the D gene is possibly TRBD1 (5 bases). In germline, CDR1 is MNHNS, CDR2 SASEGT. V lost 7 bases and J 7 bases, leaving 17 bases between the germline ends. The length of the CDR3 is 14 residues. CDR3 DNA sequence: TGTGCCAGCAAGGGGTTCCTCCTAGGGAATGAGCAGTTCTTC. As protein: CASKGFLLGNEQFF.

This clonotype has at least ten counts. The V gene is TRBV7-2, the J gene TRBJ2-3, with TRBD2 matching 10 bases. The length of the CDR3 is 17 residues. V was clipped by 1 base and J by 2 bases; unmatched bases: 6. CDR1 is SGHTA, CDR2 FQGNSA, per germline. This CDR3 reads CASSLGRLAGLTDTQYF. Written as DNA, the CDR3 is TGTGCCAGCAGCTTAGGAAGACTAGCGGGCCTCACAGATACGCAGTATTTT.

The chain joins TRBV12-3 or TRBV12-4 to TRBJ2-1; TRBD2 might be the D (7 bases). The CDR3 consists of 15 residues. V was pared by 5 bases and J by 4 bases, with 15 bases between. CDR3 loop: CASSPLGGRYNEQFF. Here the CDR3 DNA reads TGTGCCAGCAGTCCCTTGGGGGGGCGTTACAATGAGCAGTTCTTC.

This clonotype was recorded a few times. V gene TRBV5-4 combines with J gene TRBJ2-5, with D perhaps matching TRBD2 (6 bases). Germline CDR1 reads SGHNT; CDR2 reads YYREEE (reference sequence). The V gene lost 6 bases and the J gene lost 2 bases, with 14 bases spanning the gap. The CDR3 has 14 residues. The CDR3 spells CASTVGGRQETQYF. In nucleotides, the CDR3 is TGTGCCAGCACCGTGGGGGGACGACAAGAGACCCAGTACTTC.

This clonotype was found many times. The chain is built from TRBV7-2 and TRBJ2-1; no clear D. V shed 4 bases and J shed 6 bases, with 25 bases lying between them. The germline V gene has CDR1 SGHTA and CDR2 FQGNSA. The CDR3 runs 18 residues. This chain's CDR3 is CASSSPARSPMRFNEQFF. CDR3 DNA sequence: TGTGCCAGCAGCTCCCCCGCAAGGTCCCCCATGAGGTTCAATGAGCAGTTCTTC.

Points on this clonotype: Germline is not matched at one junction end, which may reflect a read error. V gene TRBV19 combines with J gene TRBJ1-1, with unresolved D. Germline-derived CDR1 and CDR2 are LNHDA and SQIVND (reference sequence). The CDR3 runs to 17 residues. The CDR3 reads CASSPYGWAGSNTEAFF. The CDR3 bases are TGTGCAAGTAGCCCATATGGATGGGCGGGCTCGAACACTGAAGCTTTCTTT.

V gene TRBV5-1 combines with J gene TRBJ1-1; 11 nucleotides align to TRBD1. This CDR3 spans 15 amino acids. V lost 3 bases, J lost 3 bases, and 4 bases stayed unmatched. Germline V lookup: CDR1 SGHRS, CDR2 YFSETQ. DNA of the CDR3: TGCGCCAGCAGCTCTCCGGGACAGGGGGACACTGAAGCTTTCTTT. Amino acids: CASSSPGQGDTEAFF.

The chain has TRBV4-3 and TRBJ2-5; TRBD2 agrees at 9 bases. CDR1 is LGHNA, CDR2 YSLEER, per germline. This CDR3 is 15 amino acids long. V shed 1 base and J 5 bases; nucleotides not matched to a gene: 5. CDR3 sequence reads: CASSQGVAGDETQYF. The CDR3 nucleotides are TGCGCCAGCAGCCAAGGGGTAGCGGGGGATGAGACCCAGTACTTC.

The CDR3 loop is CASSRSGENTGELFF. In nucleotides, the CDR3 is TGTGCCAGCAGCCGAAGCGGGGAGAACACCGGGGAGCTGTTTTTT. The chain joins TRBV9 to TRBJ2-2; TRBD2 agrees at 7 bases. CDR3 length: 15 amino acids. Germline CDR1 reads SGDLS; CDR2 reads YYNGEE. J lost 1 base, V lost 4 bases, and 4 bases had no gene match.

V and J are TRBV19 and TRBJ1-2; 8 nucleotides align to TRBD1. This CDR3 region has 15 residues. J was trimmed by 4 bases and V by 0 bases; bases with no gene match: 4. Looked up from germline, CDR1 is LNHDA and CDR2 is SQIVND (reference sequence). CDR3 DNA sequence: TGTGCCAGTAGTATAGATGCAGGGGGCGCCTATGGCTACACCTTC. Encoded protein: CASSIDAGGAYGYTF.

This clonotype was observed a handful of times. The chain carries TRBV19 and TRBJ2-5, with TRBD1 as a possible D gene (5 bases). CDR1 and CDR2 (germline): LNHDA, SQIVND (reference sequence). The CDR3 extends over 15 amino acids. Trimming took off 4 bases at V and 2 bases at J, with 14 bases between the two ends. CDR3 DNA sequence: TGTGCCAGTAGTACCCGGCAGGGTTTGCAAGAGACCCAGTACTTC. Residues: CASSTRQGLQETQYF. The whole variable domain, remainder taken from reference TRBV19 and TRBJ2-5, is DGGITQSPKYLFRKEGQNVTLSCEQNLNHDAMYWYRQDPGQGLRLIYYSQIVNDFQKGDIAEGYSVSREKKESFPLTVTSAQKNPTAFYLCASSTRQGLQETQYFGPGTRLLVL.

This clonotype was counted many times. The chain links TRBV10-3 to TRBJ2-7; possible D gene TRBD2, 6 bases. Germline CDR1 is ENHRY and CDR2 is SYGVKD. V lost 8 bases, J lost 7 bases, and 12 bases lay in between. The CDR3 contains 11 residues. The CDR3, as DNA: TGTGCCATCGGGGCTGGGGGGGAGCAGTACTTC. Translated, it gives CAIGAGGEQYF.

This clonotype was observed a handful of times. The rearrangement links TRBV10-3 to TRBJ1-1; D is ambiguous. V gave up 0 bases and J gave up 10 bases, with 12 bases separating them. Germline CDR1 is ENHRY and CDR2 is SYGVKD. This CDR3 contains 13 residues. DNA of the CDR3: TGTGCCATCAGTGAGTCCGGACCCCCGGGAGCTTTCTTT. Translating gives CAISESGPPGAFF.

The CDR3 sequence is CASSHYLNRENTEAFF. CDR3 bases: TGTGCCAGCAGCCACTATCTAAACAGGGAGAACACTGAAGCTTTCTTT. The gene calls are TRBV6-5 and TRBJ1-1, with D possibly being TRBD1 (6 bases). There are 16 residues in the CDR3. The V gene lost 6 bases and the J gene lost 1 base, with 18 bases spanning the gap. CDR1 and CDR2 from the germline V gene are MNHEY and SVGAGI.

This clonotype occurred many times. This CDR3 is CASSFTGTSGTGELFF. DNA for the CDR3: TGTGCCAGCAGCTTTACCGGGACTAGCGGCACCGGGGAGCTGTTTTTT. The gene calls are TRBV7-2 and TRBJ2-2; 11 nucleotides line up with TRBD2. Germline lookup yields CDR1 SGHTA and CDR2 FQGNSA. The CDR3 runs to 16 residues. The J segment lost 4 bases and the V segment lost 3 bases, leaving 4 bases of the junction unmatched.

The V and J genes are TRBV4-3 and TRBJ1-4; the D is unclear. Trimming shortened V by 0 bases and J by 4 bases, and 12 bases separated the two germline ends. Germline V gene sequence: CDR1 LGHNA, CDR2 YSLEER. The CDR3 runs to 16 residues. The chain's CDR3 is CASSQDSTPFNEKLFF. Written as DNA, the CDR3 is TGCGCCAGCAGCCAAGATTCCACCCCTTTTAATGAAAAACTGTTTTTT.

This clonotype has only a few counts. The chain links TRBV12-3 or TRBV12-4 to TRBJ2-1; 11 bases agree with TRBD2. The CDR3 consists of 15 residues. With V trimmed by 5 bases and J by 2 bases, 2 bases remained unmatched. Here the CDR3 reads CASSPSGGTYNEQFF. CDR3 DNA: TGTGCCAGCAGTCCTAGCGGGGGGACCTACAATGAGCAGTTCTTC.